Listed here are 30 T cell receptor beta chains from one sample, sequenced in a study of cytomegalovirus exposure and HLA in healthy donors. Data came from immunoSEQ multiplex PCR; TCRdb stores just in-frame clones and leaves some out. The table includes over 250,000 clones, around 87% detected once. The specimen sequenced was PBMCs. The receptors stem from a woman under 40 in good health and CMV-seropositive.

The chain uses TRBV27 and TRBJ1-1; no clear D. The V gene's germline CDR1 is MNHEY and CDR2 SMNVEV (reference sequence). Trimming took off 4 bases at V and 6 bases at J, with 12 bases between the two ends. The CDR3 has 13 residues. For the CDR3, the DNA is TGTGCCAGCAGTTCCCGGAATCGTCCTGAAGCTTTCTTT. Translation: CASSSRNRPEAFF.

This sequence joins TRBV11-2 and TRBJ2-7, with a tentative D call TRBD2 (7 bases). The V and J ends lost 1 base and 6 bases respectively, with 13 bases between them. This CDR3 is 14 amino acids long. Germline CDR1 reads SGHAT; CDR2 reads FQNNGV. The CDR3 reads CASSLGGGAGEQYF. Written as DNA, the CDR3 is TGTGCCAGCAGCTTAGGAGGGGGGGCGGGCGAGCAGTACTTC.

The chain recombines TRBV10-3 with TRBJ2-6, with D unresolved. CDR1 and CDR2 from the germline V gene are ENHRY and SYGVKD. Trimming removed 2 bases at V and 2 bases at J, with 7 bases between. The CDR3 is made up of 15 amino acids. In DNA form, the CDR3 reads TGTGCCATCAGTGAGCGTGGTACTGGGGCCAACGTCCTGACTTTC. Translated, it gives CAISERGTGANVLTF.

The chain carries TRBV2 and TRBJ2-3; 9 bases fit TRBD2. The V gene's germline CDR1 is SNHLY and CDR2 FYNNEI. This CDR3 spans 17 amino acids. Unmatched junction bases numbered 8, after V lost 3 bases and J lost 1 base. CDR3 residues: CASSDDISGSGTDTQYF. CDR3 DNA: TGTGCCAGCAGTGACGATATTAGCGGGAGTGGCACAGATACGCAGTATTTT. The full variable domain, completed using reference TRBV2 and TRBJ2-3, is EPEVTQTPSHQVTQMGQEVILRCVPISNHLYFYWYRQILGQKVEFLVSFYNNEISEKSEIFDDQFSVERPDGSNFTLKIRSTKLEDSAMYFCASSDDISGSGTDTQYFGPGTRLTVL.

V is TRBV30 and J is TRBJ1-2; a weak D match, TRBD1 (5 bases). Per germline, CDR1 GTSNPN and CDR2 SVGIG (reference sequence). Trimming cost V 5 bases and J 4 bases, with 8 bases left between them. This CDR3 spans 11 amino acids. Written as DNA, the CDR3 is TGTGCCTGGGGGGGAGTCTATGGCTACACCTTC. This encodes CAWGGVYGYTF. Full variable domain (rest looked up from reference TRBV30 and TRBJ1-2): SQTIHQWPATLVQPVGSPLSLECTVEGTSNPNLYWYRQAAGRGLQLLFYSVGIGQISSEVPQNLSASRPQDRQFILSSKKLLLSDSGFYLCAWGGVYGYTFGSGTRLTVV.

V and J are TRBV4-1 and TRBJ1-1; tentatively, D is TRBD1 (5 bases). Trimming removed 2 bases at V and 1 base at J, with 20 bases between. Germline V lookup: CDR1 MGHRA, CDR2 YSYEKL. This CDR3 is 18 amino acids long. The CDR3 protein is CASSQLTPGEGGNTEAFF. CDR3 nucleotides: TGCGCCAGCAGCCAACTTACTCCGGGGGAGGGAGGGAACACTGAAGCTTTCTTT.

The chain carries TRBV4-1 and TRBJ2-7; no reliable D call. Trimming shortened V by 3 bases and J by 5 bases, and 17 bases separated the two germline ends. Germline lookup yields CDR1 MGHRA and CDR2 YSYEKL. This CDR3 region has 15 residues. CDR3 sequence: CASSHFVMSFNEQYF. CDR3 sequence (DNA): TGCGCCAGCAGCCACTTCGTCATGAGTTTCAACGAGCAGTACTTC.

J is TRBJ2-5 and V is TRBV5-1; 12 bases fit TRBD2. Looked up from germline, CDR1 is SGHRS and CDR2 is YFSETQ. V trimming: 0 bases; J trimming: 0 bases; junction bases outside the gene matches: 3. The CDR3 runs 17 residues. This CDR3 is CASSLGTSGDYQETQYF. For the CDR3, the DNA is TGCGCCAGCAGCTTGGGGACTAGCGGGGACTACCAAGAGACCCAGTACTTC.

This rearrangement joins TRBV7-2 to TRBJ2-7; 11 positions match TRBD1. The germline V gene has CDR1 SGHTA and CDR2 FQGNSA. J was trimmed by 4 bases and V by 5 bases; bases with no gene match: 4. This CDR3 has 14 residues. The CDR3 DNA follows: TGTGCCAGCAGCCAGGACAGGGGGCGTTACGAGCAGTACTTC. Protein product: CASSQDRGRYEQYF.

The CDR3 DNA sequence: TGCAGCGTTGACCAGCGGAGTAACAATGAGCAGTTCTTC. This codes for CSVDQRSNNEQFF. The chain combines TRBV29-1 with TRBJ2-1, with a possible D match to TRBD2 (5 bases). Trimming took 3 bases from V and 5 from J, leaving 11 bases between them. Germline V gene lookup returns CDR1 SQVTM and CDR2 ANQGSEA. The CDR3 has 13 residues.

This chain uses TRBV15 with TRBJ2-1; D might be TRBD2 (6 bases). CDR1 LNHNV and CDR2 YYDKDF come from the germline V gene (reference sequence). The CDR3 is 18 residues long. V dropped 0 bases and J dropped 5 bases, with 20 bases sitting between them. CDR3 residues: CATSRDLWRGRADNEQFF. The CDR3 nucleotides are TGTGCCACCAGCAGAGATCTTTGGAGGGGCAGGGCCGACAATGAGCAGTTCTTC.

The genes are TRBV4-2 and TRBJ2-2; D possibly corresponds to TRBD2 (6 bases). Per the germline V gene, CDR1 is LGHNA and CDR2 is YNFKEQ. This CDR3 contains 17 residues. The V and J ends lost 4 bases and 2 bases respectively, with 17 bases between them. CDR3 in DNA: TGTGCCAGCAGCCCTACCTACGGGGGAGTAAACACCGGGGAGCTGTTTTTT. Amino acid sequence: CASSPTYGGVNTGELFF.

The chain is built from TRBV14 and TRBJ2-1; D might be TRBD1 or TRBD2, each matching 6 bases. The CDR3 consists of 18 residues. V was clipped by 0 bases and J by 9 bases, with 24 bases between them. CDR1 is SGHDN and CDR2 is FVKESK in the germline V gene. As DNA, the CDR3 is TGTGCCAGCAGCCAAGACGGCCACCTAGCGAGACAGGCGACTGAGCAGTTCTTC. Its translation: CASSQDGHLARQATEQFF.

This clone was seen only once. The gene calls are TRBV9 and TRBJ1-2, with TRBD1 identical over 8 bases. Germline CDR1 is SGDLS and CDR2 is YYNGEE. The ends lost 0 bases at V and 3 bases at J; junction bases unmatched: 4. The CDR3 consists of 15 residues. This chain's CDR3 is CASSVDRGGYYGYTF. CDR3 DNA sequence: TGTGCCAGCAGCGTAGACAGGGGGGGCTACTATGGCTACACCTTC.

The chain joins TRBV11-2 to TRBJ2-7; 8 bases match TRBD2. V lost 4 bases, J lost 4 bases, and 6 bases stayed unmatched. This CDR3 is built from 14 residues. Looked up from germline, CDR1 is SGHAT and CDR2 is FQNNGV. The CDR3 DNA reads as TGTGCCAGCAGCTGGGCGGGGGGTACTTACGAGCAGTACTTC. Protein sequence: CASSWAGGTYEQYF. Drawing the rest from reference TRBV11-2 and TRBJ2-7, the complete variable domain is EAGVAQSPRYKIIEKRQSVAFWCNPISGHATLYWYQQILGQGPKLLIQFQNNGVVDDSQLPKDRFSAERLKGVDSTLKIQPAKLEDSAVYLCASSWAGGTYEQYFGPGTRLTVT.

The chain links TRBV9 to TRBJ2-5; tentatively, D is TRBD1 or TRBD2 (6 bases each). The assigned J gene may be wrong: the sequence end matches TRBJ2-7 better. The CDR3 contains 15 residues. Germline assignment: CDR1 SGDLS and CDR2 YYNGEE. In DNA, the CDR3 is TGTGCCAGCAGCCCTCACCTCGGGGGCCCCTACGAGCAGTACTTC. Translating gives CASSPHLGGPYEQYF.

The V and J genes are TRBV7-6 and TRBJ2-1; maybe TRBD2 (5 bases). CDR1 is SGHVS, CDR2 FNYEAQ, per germline. V was cut by 5 bases and J by 2 bases, with 19 bases left in between. The CDR3 runs to 17 residues. In DNA form, the CDR3 reads TGTGCCAGCAGCCGAACCACTGGGCGGGCTACCTACAATGAGCAGTTCTTC. Translation: CASSRTTGRATYNEQFF.

The chain combines TRBV30 with TRBJ2-3; possibly TRBD1 for D (5 bases). The CDR3 runs 14 residues. Trimming took off 1 base at V and 4 bases at J, with 12 bases between the two ends. The V gene's germline CDR1 is GTSNPN and CDR2 SVGIG (reference sequence). The DNA of the CDR3 is TGTGCCTGGAGTGGTGGGGCCCGCCCAGATACGCAGTATTTT. Translated: CAWSGGARPDTQYF.

The chain couples TRBV7-9 to TRBJ2-7, with no clear D. The CDR3 is made up of 12 amino acids. Germline V gene lookup returns CDR1 SEHNR and CDR2 FQNEAQ (reference sequence). The V gene lost 1 base and the J gene lost 5 bases, with 6 bases spanning the gap. In DNA form, the CDR3 reads TGTGCCAGCAGCTTAGTCGGTAACGAGCAGTACTTC. Residues: CASSLVGNEQYF.

This rearrangement joins TRBV7-3 to TRBJ1-6; TRBD1 matches at 10 bases. Germline V lookup: CDR1 SGHTA, CDR2 FQGTGA. This CDR3 contains 17 residues. Unmatched junction bases numbered 4, after V lost 0 bases and J lost 5 bases. In nucleotides, the CDR3 is TGTGCCAGCAGCTTAACACGGGACAGGGGTAATAATTCACCCCTCCACTTT. This gives the protein CASSLTRDRGNNSPLHF.

The chain links TRBV7-3 to TRBJ2-3, with D unresolved. Per the germline V gene, CDR1 is SGHTA and CDR2 is FQGTGA. V lost 4 bases, J lost 1 base, and 12 bases lay in between. CDR3 size: 15 residues. CDR3 region: CASSSRLRGTDTQYF. In nucleotides, the CDR3 is TGTGCCAGCAGCTCCCGTCTGCGCGGCACAGATACGCAGTATTTT.

The CDR3 region is CASSLGLAGGAPPYEQYF. In DNA, the CDR3 is TGTGCCAGCAGCTTAGGACTAGCGGGGGGGGCCCCCCCCTACGAGCAGTACTTC. The chain is built from TRBV7-2 and TRBJ2-7, with 14 bases lining up with TRBD2. There are 18 residues in the CDR3. Trimming at V came to 1 base and at J to 2 bases, leaving 7 bases not matched to a gene. CDR1 and CDR2 from the germline V gene are SGHTA and FQGNSA.

This clone was detected only once. This chain links TRBV7-3 with TRBJ2-3, with D unresolved. CDR1 is SGHTA and CDR2 is FQGTGA in the germline V gene. The V end lost 3 bases, the J end lost 3 bases, and 7 bases lay between the germline ends. This CDR3 has 13 residues. This CDR3 is CASSLVGTDTQYF. The CDR3 DNA is TGTGCCAGCAGCTTGGTAGGGACAGATACGCAGTATTTT. The full variable domain, in which reference TRBV7-3 and TRBJ2-3 provide the parts outside the CDR3, is GAGVSQTPSNKVTEKGKYVELRCDPISGHTALYWYRQSLGQGPEFLIYFQGTGAADDSGLPNDRFFAVRPEGSVSTLKIQRTERGDSAVYLCASSLVGTDTQYFGPGTRLTVL.

This clone was counted between two and nine times. V gene TRBV7-8 combines with J gene TRBJ1-6; D call uncertain. V lost 1 base and J lost 7, with 5 bases in between. CDR1 and CDR2 (germline): SGHVS, FQNEAQ. The CDR3 is made up of 13 amino acids. This CDR3 is CASSLGVNSPLHF. CDR3 DNA: TGTGCCAGCAGCTTAGGGGTCAATTCACCCCTCCACTTT.

This clone has only one observation. This chain uses TRBV25-1 with TRBJ1-4; no firm D call. The ends were cut back, 3 bases at V and 3 bases at J, with 8 bases in the middle. This CDR3 spans 14 amino acids. Germline assignment: CDR1 MGHDK and CDR2 SYGVNS. The CDR3 coding sequence is TGTGCCAGCAGTGATACCGGGGCTAATGAAAAACTGTTTTTT. Its translation is CASSDTGANEKLFF. The full variable domain, in which reference TRBV25-1 and TRBJ1-4 provide the parts outside the CDR3, is EADIYQTPRYLVIGTGKKITLECSQTMGHDKMYWYQQDPGMELHLIHYSYGVNSTEKGDLSSESTVSRIRTEHFPLTLESARPSHTSQYLCASSDTGANEKLFFGSGTQLSVL.

The rearrangement joins TRBV5-6 to TRBJ1-1; D call uncertain. In germline, CDR1 is SGHDT, CDR2 YYEEEE. With 2 bases removed from V and 5 bases from J, the gap between germline ends came to 7 bases. The CDR3 extends over 12 amino acids. As DNA, the CDR3 is TGTGCCAGCAGCTTAGGACGGACTGAAGCTTTCTTT. Encoded protein: CASSLGRTEAFF.

The gene calls are TRBV28 and TRBJ2-4; D may correspond to TRBD1 or TRBD2 (6 bases each). Between the trimmed V and J ends, which lost 2 bases and 2 bases, there was a span of 7 bases. Germline V gives CDR1 MDHEN, CDR2 SYDVKM. The CDR3 sequence is 14 residues long. This chain's CDR3 is CASSLGGPKNIQYF. The CDR3 region has the DNA TGTGCCAGCAGTTTAGGGGGGCCCAAAAACATTCAGTACTTC.

The chain's CDR3 is CASSTGTSGSTGQYF. In DNA form, the CDR3 reads TGTGCCAGCAGCACTGGGACTAGCGGGAGTACTGGGCAGTACTTC. J is TRBJ2-7 and V is TRBV7-2; TRBD2 agrees at 14 bases. The trim removed 5 bases at V and 9 bases at J, leaving 9 bases unmatched. CDR1 is SGHTA and CDR2 is FQGNSA in the germline V gene. This CDR3 comprises 15 residues.

The rearrangement joins TRBV28 to TRBJ1-4, with D unresolved. The CDR3 totals 15 residues. V gave up 8 bases and J gave up 3 bases, with 16 bases separating them. Germline lookup yields CDR1 MDHEN and CDR2 SYDVKM. The CDR3 is CASRRWGTPNEKLFF. The CDR3 DNA reads TGTGCCAGCCGGCGGTGGGGAACCCCTAATGAAAAACTGTTTTTT. The full variable domain, rest sourced from reference TRBV28 and TRBJ1-4, is DVKVTQSSRYLVKRTGEKVFLECVQDMDHENMFWYRQDPGLGLRLIYFSYDVKMKEKGDIPEGYSVSREKKERFSLILESASTNQTSMYLCASRRWGTPNEKLFFGSGTQLSVL.

The V gene is TRBV5-1, the J gene TRBJ2-1; D is unclear. The germline V gene encodes CDR1 SGHRS and CDR2 YFSETQ. Trimming stripped 0 bases from V and 1 base from J, with 11 bases between. CDR3 size: 16 residues. Written as DNA, the CDR3 is TGCGCCAGCAGCTTGGAACTCCCTGGGTCCTACAATGAGCAGTTCTTC. Encoded protein: CASSLELPGSYNEQFF.